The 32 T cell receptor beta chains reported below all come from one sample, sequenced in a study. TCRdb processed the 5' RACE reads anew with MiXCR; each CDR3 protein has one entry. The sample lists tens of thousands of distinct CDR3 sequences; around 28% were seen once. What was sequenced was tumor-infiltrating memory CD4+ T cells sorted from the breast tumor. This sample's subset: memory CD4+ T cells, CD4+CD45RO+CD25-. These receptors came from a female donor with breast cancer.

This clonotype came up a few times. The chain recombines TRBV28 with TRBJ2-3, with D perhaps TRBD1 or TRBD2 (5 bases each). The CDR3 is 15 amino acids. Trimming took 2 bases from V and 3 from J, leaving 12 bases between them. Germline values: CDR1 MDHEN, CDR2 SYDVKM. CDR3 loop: CASSLEGLRTDTQYF. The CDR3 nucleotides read TGTGCCAGCAGTTTAGAGGGGTTAAGGACAGATACGCAGTATTTT. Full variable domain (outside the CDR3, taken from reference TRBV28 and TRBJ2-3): DVKVTQSSRYLVKRTGEKVFLECVQDMDHENMFWYRQDPGLGLRLIYFSYDVKMKEKGDIPEGYSVSREKKERFSLILESASTNQTSMYLCASSLEGLRTDTQYFGPGTRLTVL.

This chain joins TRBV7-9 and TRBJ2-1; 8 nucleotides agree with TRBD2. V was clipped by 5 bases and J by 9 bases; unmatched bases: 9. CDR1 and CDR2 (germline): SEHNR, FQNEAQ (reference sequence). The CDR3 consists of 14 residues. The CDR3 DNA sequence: TGTGCCAGCAGCCGAGTCGGACTAGCTGGTGAGCAGTTCTTC. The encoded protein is CASSRVGLAGEQFF.

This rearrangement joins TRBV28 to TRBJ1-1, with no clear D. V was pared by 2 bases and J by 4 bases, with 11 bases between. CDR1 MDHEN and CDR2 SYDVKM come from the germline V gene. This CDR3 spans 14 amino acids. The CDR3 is CASSLTYDGTEAFF. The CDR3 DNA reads TGTGCCAGCAGTTTAACTTATGACGGCACTGAAGCTTTCTTT. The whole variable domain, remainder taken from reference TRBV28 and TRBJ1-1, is DVKVTQSSRYLVKRTGEKVFLECVQDMDHENMFWYRQDPGLGLRLIYFSYDVKMKEKGDIPEGYSVSREKKERFSLILESASTNQTSMYLCASSLTYDGTEAFFGQGTRLTVV.

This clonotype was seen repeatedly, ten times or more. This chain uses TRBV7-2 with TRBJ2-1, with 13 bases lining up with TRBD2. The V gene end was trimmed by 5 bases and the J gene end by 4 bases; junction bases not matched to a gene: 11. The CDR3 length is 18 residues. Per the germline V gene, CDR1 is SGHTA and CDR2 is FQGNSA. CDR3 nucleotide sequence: TGTGCCAGCAGCACCCGAACCAGGACTAGCGGGAGTTACAATGAGCAGTTCTTC. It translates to CASSTRTRTSGSYNEQFF. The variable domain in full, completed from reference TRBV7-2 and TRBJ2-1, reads GAGVSQSPSNKVTEKGKDVELRCDPISGHTALYWYRQSLGQGLEFLIYFQGNSAPDKSGLPSDRFSAERTGGSVSTLTIQRTQQEDSAVYLCASSTRTRTSGSYNEQFFGPGTRLTVL.

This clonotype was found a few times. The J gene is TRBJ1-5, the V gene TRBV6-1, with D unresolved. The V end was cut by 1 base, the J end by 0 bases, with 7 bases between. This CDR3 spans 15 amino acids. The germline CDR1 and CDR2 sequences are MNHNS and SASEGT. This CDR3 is CASSEGKYSNQPQHF. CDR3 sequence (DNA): TGTGCCAGCAGTGAAGGGAAATATAGCAATCAGCCCCAGCATTTT.

CDR3 region: CATDLIPWGAKNIQYF. The CDR3 region has the DNA TGTGCCACCGACTTAATCCCTTGGGGGGCCAAAAACATTCAGTACTTC. This rearrangement joins TRBV24-1 to TRBJ2-4; tentatively, D is TRBD1 or TRBD2 (5 bases each). Germline lookup yields CDR1 KGHDR and CDR2 SFDVKD. V was trimmed by 9 bases and J by 1 base, leaving 18 bases between them. The CDR3 loop spans 16 amino acids.

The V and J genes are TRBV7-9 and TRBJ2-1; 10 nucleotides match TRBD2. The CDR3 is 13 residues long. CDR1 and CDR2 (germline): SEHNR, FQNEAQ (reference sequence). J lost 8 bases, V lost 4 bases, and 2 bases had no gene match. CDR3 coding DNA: TGTGCCAGCAGCTGGACTAGCGGTGATGAGCAGTTCTTC. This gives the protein CASSWTSGDEQFF.

CDR3 loop: CASSFTIDRYSNQPQHF. The CDR3 bases are TGTGCCAGCAGTTTTACGATTGACAGATATAGCAATCAGCCCCAGCATTTT. The chain couples TRBV28 to TRBJ1-5, with a possible D match to TRBD1 (5 bases). The CDR3 has 17 residues. CDR1 is MDHEN and CDR2 is SYDVKM in the germline V gene. With 3 bases removed from V and 0 bases from J, the gap between germline ends came to 15 bases.

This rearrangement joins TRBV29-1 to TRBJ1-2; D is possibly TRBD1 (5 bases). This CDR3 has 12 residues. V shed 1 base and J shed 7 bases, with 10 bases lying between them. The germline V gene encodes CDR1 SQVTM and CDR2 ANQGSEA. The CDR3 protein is CSVEGQGRGYTF. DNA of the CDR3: TGCAGCGTTGAAGGGCAGGGCCGTGGCTACACCTTC.

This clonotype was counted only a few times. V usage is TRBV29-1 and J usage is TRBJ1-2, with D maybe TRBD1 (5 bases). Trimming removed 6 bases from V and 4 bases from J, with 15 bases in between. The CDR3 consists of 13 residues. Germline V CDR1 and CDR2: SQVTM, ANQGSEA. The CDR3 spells CSVGTSSLYGYTF. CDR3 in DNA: TGCAGCGTCGGGACTTCCTCTCTCTATGGCTACACCTTC. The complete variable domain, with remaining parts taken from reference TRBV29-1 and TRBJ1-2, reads SAVISQKPSRDICQRGTSLTIQCQVDSQVTMMFWYRQQPGQSLTLIATANQGSEATYESGFVIDKFPISRPNLTFSTLTVSNMSPEDSSIYLCSVGTSSLYGYTFGSGTRLTVV.

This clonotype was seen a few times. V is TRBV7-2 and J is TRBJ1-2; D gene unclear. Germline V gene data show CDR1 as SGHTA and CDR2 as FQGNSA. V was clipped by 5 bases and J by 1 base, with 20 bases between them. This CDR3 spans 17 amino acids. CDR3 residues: CASSPSSGIHFNYGYTF. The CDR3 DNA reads TGTGCCAGCAGCCCGTCGTCCGGGATCCACTTTAACTATGGCTACACCTTC. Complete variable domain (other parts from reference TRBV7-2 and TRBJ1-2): GAGVSQSPSNKVTEKGKDVELRCDPISGHTALYWYRQSLGQGLEFLIYFQGNSAPDKSGLPSDRFSAERTGGSVSTLTIQRTQQEDSAVYLCASSPSSGIHFNYGYTFGSGTRLTVV.

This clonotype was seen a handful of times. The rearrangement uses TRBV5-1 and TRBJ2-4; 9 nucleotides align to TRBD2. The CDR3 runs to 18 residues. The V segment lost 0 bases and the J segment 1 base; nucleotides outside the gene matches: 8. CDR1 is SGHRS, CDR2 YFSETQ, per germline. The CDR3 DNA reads TGCGCCAGCAGCTTGGCCTTAGCGGGAGAAGGGGCCAAAAACATTCAGTACTTC. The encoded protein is CASSLALAGEGAKNIQYF. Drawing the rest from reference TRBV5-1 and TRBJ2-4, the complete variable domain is KAGVTQTPRYLIKTRGQQVTLSCSPISGHRSVSWYQQTPGQGLQFLFEYFSETQRNKGNFPGRFSGRQFSNSRSEMNVSTLELGDSALYLCASSLALAGEGAKNIQYFGAGTRLSVL.

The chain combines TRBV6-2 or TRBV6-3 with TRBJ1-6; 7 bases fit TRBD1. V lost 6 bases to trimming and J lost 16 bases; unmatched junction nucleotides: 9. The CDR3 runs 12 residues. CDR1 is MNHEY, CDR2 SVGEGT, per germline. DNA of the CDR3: TGTGCCAGCAGAACGGGACAGAGCATACTCCACTTT. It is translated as CASRTGQSILHF.

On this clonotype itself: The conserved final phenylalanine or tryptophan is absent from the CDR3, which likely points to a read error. CDR3 nucleotides: TGCGCCAGCAGCTTGGAGGGACAGATGTATGGCTACACCCTC. It specifies CASSLEGQMYGYTL. This chain uses TRBV5-1 with TRBJ1-2; 7 nucleotides line up with TRBD1. With V trimmed by 0 bases and J by 5 bases, 4 bases remained unmatched. This CDR3 has 14 residues. Germline-derived CDR1 and CDR2 are SGHRS and YFSETQ.

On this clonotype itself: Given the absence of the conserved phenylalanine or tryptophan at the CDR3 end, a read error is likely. As DNA, the CDR3 is TGTGCCAGCACCCAGCAGGGGGCCTATGGCTACACCATC. This translates into CASTQQGAYGYTI. This chain connects TRBV12-3 or TRBV12-4 to TRBJ1-2; 8 nucleotides line up with TRBD1. The CDR3 has 13 amino acids. The junction had 5 bases not matched to a gene; V was cut back by 7 bases and J by 4 bases.

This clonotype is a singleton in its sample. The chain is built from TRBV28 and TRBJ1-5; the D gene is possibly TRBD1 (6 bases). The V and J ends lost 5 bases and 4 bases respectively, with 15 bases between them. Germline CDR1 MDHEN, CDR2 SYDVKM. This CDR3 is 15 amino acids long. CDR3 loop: CASSPSGTTNQPQHF. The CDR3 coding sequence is TGTGCCAGCAGTCCGTCCGGGACAACGAATCAGCCCCAGCATTTT.

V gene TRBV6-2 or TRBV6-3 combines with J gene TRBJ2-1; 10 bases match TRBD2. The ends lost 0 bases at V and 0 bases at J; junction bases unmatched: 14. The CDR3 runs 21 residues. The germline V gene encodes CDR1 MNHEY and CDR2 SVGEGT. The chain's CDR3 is CASSYSGATSGTTRSYNEQFF. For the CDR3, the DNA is TGTGCCAGCAGTTACTCGGGGGCTACTAGCGGGACTACCCGCTCCTACAATGAGCAGTTCTTC.

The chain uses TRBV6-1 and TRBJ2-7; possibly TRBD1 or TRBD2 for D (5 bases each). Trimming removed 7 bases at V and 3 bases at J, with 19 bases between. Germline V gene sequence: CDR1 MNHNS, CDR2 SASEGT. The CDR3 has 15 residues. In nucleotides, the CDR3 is TGTGCCAGCATCCCCCGCCCAGGGACCCACTACGAGCAGTACTTC. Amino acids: CASIPRPGTHYEQYF.

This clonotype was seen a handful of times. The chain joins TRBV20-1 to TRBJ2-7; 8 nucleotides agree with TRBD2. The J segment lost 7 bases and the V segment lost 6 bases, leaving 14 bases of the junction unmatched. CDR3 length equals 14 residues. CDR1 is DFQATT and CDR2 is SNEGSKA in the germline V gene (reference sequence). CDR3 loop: CSAEPSGSWREQYF. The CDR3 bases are TGCAGTGCGGAGCCCAGCGGGAGTTGGAGGGAGCAGTACTTC.

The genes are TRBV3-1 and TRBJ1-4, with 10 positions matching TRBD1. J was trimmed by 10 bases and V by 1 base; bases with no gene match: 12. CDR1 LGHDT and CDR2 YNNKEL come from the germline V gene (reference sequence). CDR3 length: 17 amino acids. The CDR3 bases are TGTGCCAGCAGCCAAGTCGGGTTCGGGACAGGGGATCCAAAACTGTTTTTT. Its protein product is CASSQVGFGTGDPKLFF.

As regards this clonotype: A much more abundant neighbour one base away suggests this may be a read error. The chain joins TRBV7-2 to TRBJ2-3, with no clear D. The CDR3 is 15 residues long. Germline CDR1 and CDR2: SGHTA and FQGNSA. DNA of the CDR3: TGTGCCAGCAGCCCCGGCTACCTTCGCACAGATACGCGGTATTTT. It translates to CASSPGYLRTDTRYF.

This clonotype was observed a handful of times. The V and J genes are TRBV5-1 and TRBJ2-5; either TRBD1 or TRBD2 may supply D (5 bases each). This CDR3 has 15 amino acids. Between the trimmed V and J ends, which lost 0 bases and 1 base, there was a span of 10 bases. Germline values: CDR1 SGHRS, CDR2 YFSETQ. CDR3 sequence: CASSLVGEPQETQYF. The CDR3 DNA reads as TGCGCCAGCAGCTTGGTGGGGGAGCCCCAAGAGACCCAGTACTTC.

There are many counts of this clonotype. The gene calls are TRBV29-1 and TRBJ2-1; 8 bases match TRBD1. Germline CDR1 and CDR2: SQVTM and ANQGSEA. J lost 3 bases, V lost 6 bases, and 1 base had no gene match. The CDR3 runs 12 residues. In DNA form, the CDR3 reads TGCAGCGTCGGACAGGGCTACAATGAGCAGTTCTTC. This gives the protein CSVGQGYNEQFF.

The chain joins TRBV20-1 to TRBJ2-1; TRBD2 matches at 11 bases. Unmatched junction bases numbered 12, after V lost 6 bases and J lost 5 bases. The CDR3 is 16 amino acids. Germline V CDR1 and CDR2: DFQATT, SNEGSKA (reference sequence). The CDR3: CSATVRTSGLNNEQFF. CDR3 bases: TGCAGTGCAACAGTGAGGACTAGCGGGTTAAACAATGAGCAGTTCTTC.

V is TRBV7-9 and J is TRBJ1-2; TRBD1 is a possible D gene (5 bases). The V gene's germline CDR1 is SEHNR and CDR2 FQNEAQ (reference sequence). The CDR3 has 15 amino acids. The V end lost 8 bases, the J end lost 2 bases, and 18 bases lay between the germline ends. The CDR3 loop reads CASVLLSGINYGYTF. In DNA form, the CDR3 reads TGTGCCAGCGTACTCCTCTCAGGGATAAACTATGGCTACACCTTC.

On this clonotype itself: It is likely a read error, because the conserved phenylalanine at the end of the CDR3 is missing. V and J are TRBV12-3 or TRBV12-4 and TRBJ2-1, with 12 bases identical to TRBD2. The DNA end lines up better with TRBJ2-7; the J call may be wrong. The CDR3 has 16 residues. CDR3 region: CASSWVETSGSNEQYL. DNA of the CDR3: TGTGCCAGCAGTTGGGTCGAGACTAGCGGGAGTAATGAGCAGTACCTC.

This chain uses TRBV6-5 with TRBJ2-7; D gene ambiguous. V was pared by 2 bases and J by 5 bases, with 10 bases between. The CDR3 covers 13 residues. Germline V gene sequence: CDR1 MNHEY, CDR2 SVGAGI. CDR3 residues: CASSYRHRDEQYF. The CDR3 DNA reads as TGTGCCAGCAGTTACCGCCATAGGGACGAGCAGTACTTC.

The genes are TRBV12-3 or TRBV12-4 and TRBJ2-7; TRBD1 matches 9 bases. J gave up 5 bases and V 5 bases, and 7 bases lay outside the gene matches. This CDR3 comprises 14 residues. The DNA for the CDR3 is TGTGCCAGCAGTCTCCGGGACAGGGACCACGAGCAGTACTTC. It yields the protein CASSLRDRDHEQYF.

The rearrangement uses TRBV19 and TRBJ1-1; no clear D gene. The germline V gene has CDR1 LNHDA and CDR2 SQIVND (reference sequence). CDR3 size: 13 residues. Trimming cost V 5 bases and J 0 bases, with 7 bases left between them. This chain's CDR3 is CASSPTMNTEAFF. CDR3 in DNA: TGTGCCAGTAGTCCCACTATGAACACTGAAGCTTTCTTT.

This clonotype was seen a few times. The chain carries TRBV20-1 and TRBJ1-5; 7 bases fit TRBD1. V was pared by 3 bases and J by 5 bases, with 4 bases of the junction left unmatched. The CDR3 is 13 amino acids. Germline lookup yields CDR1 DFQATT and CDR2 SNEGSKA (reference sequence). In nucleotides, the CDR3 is TGCAGTGCTAGCCGGGACAGTTATCAGCCCCAGCATTTT. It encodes CSASRDSYQPQHF.

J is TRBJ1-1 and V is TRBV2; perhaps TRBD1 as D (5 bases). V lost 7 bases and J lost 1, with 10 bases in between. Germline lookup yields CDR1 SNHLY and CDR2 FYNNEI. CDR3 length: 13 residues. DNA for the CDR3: TGTGCCAGCACCGGGGACTGGAACACTGAAGCTTTCTTT. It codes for CASTGDWNTEAFF.

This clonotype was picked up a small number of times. The CDR3 DNA follows: TGTGCCAGCAGCCAAGTGGGTCCGGGAGCCCTCGAGCAGTACTTC. Its protein is CASSQVGPGALEQYF. The J gene is TRBJ2-7, the V gene TRBV3-1; weak D call: TRBD2 (6 bases). The CDR3 is 15 amino acids. CDR1 is LGHDT and CDR2 is YNNKEL in the germline V gene (reference sequence). V lost 1 base and J lost 6, with 16 bases in between.